This T cell receptor beta chain came from a study of blood T cell repertoires in COVID-19. Turning to the study itself: Acute-phase and convalescent COVID-19 samples originated in the United States, Italy and Spain. In each case, the material was cDNA or gDNA derived from T cells, B-cell-depleted T cells, or PBMCs.

Germline CDR1 is MDHEN and CDR2 is SYDVKM. The CDR3 contains 12 residues. The V end was cut by 4 bases, the J end by 8 bases, with 9 bases between. Per the original methods: Amplification of reference gene primers was used by the study to estimate nucleated cell counts. TCRdb keeps only in-frame clones here, not all; method: immunoSEQ multiplex PCR. The V and J calls and the clone size are those of that table, but D and trimming were determined from the DNA. The sample includes about 200,000 clones, over 60% of them seen just once. This clonotype was obtained from a woman in her sixties or seventies with acute or convalescent COVID-19. The sequenced material came from peripheral blood. V and J are TRBV28 and TRBJ2-1, with a tentative D call TRBD1 (7 bases). The CDR3 region has the DNA TGTGCCAGCAGTTCCAGGGGGGATGAGCAGTTCTTC. Its protein product is CASSSRGDEQFF.